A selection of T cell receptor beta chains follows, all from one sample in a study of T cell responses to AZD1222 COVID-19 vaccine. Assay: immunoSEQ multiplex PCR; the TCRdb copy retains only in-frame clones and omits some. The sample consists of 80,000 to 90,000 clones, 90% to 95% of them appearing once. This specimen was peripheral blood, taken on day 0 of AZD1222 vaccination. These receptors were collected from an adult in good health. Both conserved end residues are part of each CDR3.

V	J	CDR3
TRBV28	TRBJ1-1	CASTWGGPTEAFF
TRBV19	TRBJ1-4	CASRLGEKLFF
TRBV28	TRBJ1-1	CASGNPDRPNTEAFF
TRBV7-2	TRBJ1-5	CASSLAGLDTKPQHF
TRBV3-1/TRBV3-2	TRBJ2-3	CASSPGLAGSTDTQYF
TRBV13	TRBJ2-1	CASSAYPGQGINEQFF
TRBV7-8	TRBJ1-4	CASSLATGESGKLFF
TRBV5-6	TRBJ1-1	CASSLTSTEAFF
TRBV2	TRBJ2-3	CASSAFGLAGGPGTDTQYF
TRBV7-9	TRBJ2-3	CASSLPPGDTQYF
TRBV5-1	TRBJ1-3	CASSSQGAGNTIYF
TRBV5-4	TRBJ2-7	CASNMQGSSYEQYF
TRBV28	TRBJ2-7	CASSFGPVYEQYF
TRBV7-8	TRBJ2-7	CASSFPGNEQYF
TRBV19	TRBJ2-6	CASSIVISSGANVLTF
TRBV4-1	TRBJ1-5	CASSQGESLNQPQHF
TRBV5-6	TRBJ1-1	CASSPVGLGTGEAFF
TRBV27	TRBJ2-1	CASSFGASKHHEQFF
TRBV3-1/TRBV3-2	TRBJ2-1	CASSQGGEVAYNEQFF
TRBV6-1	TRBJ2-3	CASSELTSPDTQYF
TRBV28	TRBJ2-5	CASSYQWGDRRETQYF
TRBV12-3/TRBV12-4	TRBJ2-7	CASTLTGDQYF
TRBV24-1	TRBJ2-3	CATSETGQGRTDTQYF
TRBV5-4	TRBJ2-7	CASSGLVAPYEQYF
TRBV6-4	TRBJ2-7	CASSDGLLLYEQYF
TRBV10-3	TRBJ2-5	CAISEAEGIFRGETQYF
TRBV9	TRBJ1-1	CASSVVGSEAFF
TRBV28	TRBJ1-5	CASSQRTGRNQPQHF
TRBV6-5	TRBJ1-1	CASSWDREAEAFF
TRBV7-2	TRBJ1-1	CASSPGWAANTEAFF
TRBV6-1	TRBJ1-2	CASRQGLYGYTF
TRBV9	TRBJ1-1	CASSVGGRGHTEAFF
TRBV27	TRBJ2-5	CASSLLAGGPWETQYF
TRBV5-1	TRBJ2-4	CASSLTGAASIQYF
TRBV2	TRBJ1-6	CASSDERTNSPLHF
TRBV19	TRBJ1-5	CASSIQGVSQPQHF
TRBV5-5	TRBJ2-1	CASSLWASGTYNEQFF
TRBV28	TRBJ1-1	CASSIGPPRRSTEAFF
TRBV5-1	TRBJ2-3	CASSLTSGSSRATDTQYF
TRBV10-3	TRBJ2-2	CAISVLVGGFANTGELFF
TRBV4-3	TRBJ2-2	CASSQGTGRTGELFF